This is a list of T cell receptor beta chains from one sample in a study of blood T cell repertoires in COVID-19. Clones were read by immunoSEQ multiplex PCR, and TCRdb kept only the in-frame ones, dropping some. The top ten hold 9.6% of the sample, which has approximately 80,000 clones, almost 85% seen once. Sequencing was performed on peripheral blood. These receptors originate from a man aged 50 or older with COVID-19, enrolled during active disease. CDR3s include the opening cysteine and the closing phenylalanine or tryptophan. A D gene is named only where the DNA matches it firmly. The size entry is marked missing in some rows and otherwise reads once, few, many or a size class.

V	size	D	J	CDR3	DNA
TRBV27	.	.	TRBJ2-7	CASWERDGSYEQYF	TGTGCCAGCTGGGAGAGAGACGGTTCCTACGAGCAGTACTTC
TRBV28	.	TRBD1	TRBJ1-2	CASSLVNRGGYTF	TGTGCCAGCAGTTTAGTGAACAGGGGAGGCTACACCTTC
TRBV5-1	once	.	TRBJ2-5	CASSLETGDGTQYF	TGCGCCAGCAGCTTGGAGACAGGCGATGGGACCCAGTACTTC
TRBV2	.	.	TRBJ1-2	CASKQYGYTF	TGTGCCAGCAAACAGTATGGCTACACCTTC
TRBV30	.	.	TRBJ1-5	CAWGDNSNQPQHF	TGTGCCTGGGGGGACAATAGCAATCAGCCCCAGCATTTT
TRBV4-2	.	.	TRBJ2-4	CASSGGGVEDIQYF	TGTGCCAGCAGCGGAGGGGGGGTCGAGGACATTCAGTACTTC
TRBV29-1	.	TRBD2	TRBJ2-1	CSAPGGGTYNEQFF	TGCAGCGCCCCGGGGGGAGGGACTTACAATGAGCAGTTCTTC
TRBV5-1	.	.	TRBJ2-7	CASSLVAGPSYEQYF	TGCGCCAGCAGCTTGGTTGCGGGACCCTCCTACGAGCAGTACTTC
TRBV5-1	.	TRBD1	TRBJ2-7	CASGTGGPGEQYF	TGCGCCAGCGGGACAGGAGGTCCGGGCGAGCAGTACTTC
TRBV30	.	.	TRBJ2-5	CAWSVQNRQETQYF	TGTGCCTGGAGTGTACAGAACAGACAAGAGACCCAGTACTTC
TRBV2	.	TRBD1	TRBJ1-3	CASSGGTVGGNTIYF	TGTGCCAGCAGTGGGGGGACAGTTGGTGGAAACACCATATATTTT
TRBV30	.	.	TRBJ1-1	CAWSGQTNTEAFF	TGTGCCTGGAGCGGACAGACGAACACTGAAGCTTTCTTT
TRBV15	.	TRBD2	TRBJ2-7	CATSSTSGVSYEQYF	TGTGCCACCAGCAGTACTAGCGGGGTTTCCTACGAGCAGTACTTC
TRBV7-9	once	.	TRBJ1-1	CASSLEQNTEAFF	TGTGCCAGCAGCTTAGAGCAGAACACTGAAGCTTTCTTT
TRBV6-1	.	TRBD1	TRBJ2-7	CASDPGQSSGEQYF	TGTGCCAGCGACCCGGGACAGAGCTCCGGTGAGCAGTACTTC
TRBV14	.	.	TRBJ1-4	CASSQQGSANEKLFF	TGTGCCAGCAGCCAACAGGGGTCAGCTAATGAAAAACTGTTTTTT
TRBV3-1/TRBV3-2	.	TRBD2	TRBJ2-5	CASGGIGGRAETQYF	TGTGCCAGCGGCGGGATAGGCGGGAGAGCAGAGACCCAGTACTTC
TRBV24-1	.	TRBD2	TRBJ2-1	CATSQGGRAYNEQFF	TGTGCCACCAGCCAAGGCGGGAGGGCCTACAATGAGCAGTTCTTC
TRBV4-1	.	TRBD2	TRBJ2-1	CASSQDAPRTSGVHEQFF	TGCGCCAGCAGCCAAGACGCACCGAGGACTAGTGGGGTCCATGAGCAGTTCTTC
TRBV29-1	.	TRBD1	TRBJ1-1	CSNRDRDLNTEAFF	TGCAGCAACCGGGACAGGGATCTGAACACTGAAGCTTTCTTT
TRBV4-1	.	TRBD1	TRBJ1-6	CASSQDGRGIYNSPLHF	TGCGCCAGCAGCCAAGATGGCAGGGGGATCTATAATTCACCCCTCCACTTT
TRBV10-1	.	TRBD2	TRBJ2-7	CASSDSGRISYEQYF	TGCGCCAGCAGTGATAGCGGGAGAATCTCGTACGAGCAGTACTTC
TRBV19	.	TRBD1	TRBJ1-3	CASRGQGRNTIYF	TGTGCCAGTCGCGGACAGGGTCGAAACACCATATATTTT
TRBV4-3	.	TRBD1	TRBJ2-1	CASSRTGGHNEQFF	TGCGCCAGCAGCCGGACAGGGGGTCACAATGAGCAGTTCTTC
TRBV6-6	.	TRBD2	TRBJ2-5	CASSYSLAGELETQYF	TGTGCCAGCAGTTACTCGCTAGCGGGAGAGCTAGAGACCCAGTACTTC
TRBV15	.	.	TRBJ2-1	CATSGDYQSYNEQFF	TGTGCCACCAGCGGAGACTACCAATCATACAATGAGCAGTTCTTC
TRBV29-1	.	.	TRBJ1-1	CSVVVQKNTEAFF	TGCAGCGTTGTCGTTCAGAAGAACACTGAAGCTTTCTTT
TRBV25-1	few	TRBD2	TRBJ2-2	CARRGGADTGELFF	TGTGCCCGCCGGGGGGGGGCGGACACCGGGGAGCTGTTTTTT
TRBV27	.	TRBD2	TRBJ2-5	CASRRSGARETQYF	TGTGCCAGCCGTCGGAGCGGGGCACGAGAGACCCAGTACTTC
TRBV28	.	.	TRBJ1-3	CASSLGRNTIYF	TGTGCCAGCAGTTTAGGGCGAAACACCATATATTTT
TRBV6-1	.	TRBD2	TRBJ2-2	CASSDLAGGHSANTGELFF	TGTGCCAGCAGTGACCTAGCGGGAGGGCATTCCGCGAACACCGGGGAGCTGTTTTTT
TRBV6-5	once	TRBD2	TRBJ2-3	CASSSLAGGRTDTQYF	TGTGCCAGCAGTTCTCTAGCGGGAGGAAGGACAGATACGCAGTATTTT
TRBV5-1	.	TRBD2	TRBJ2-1	CASRGGLAGVEQFF	TGCGCCAGCAGGGGGGGACTAGCGGGAGTTGAGCAGTTCTTC
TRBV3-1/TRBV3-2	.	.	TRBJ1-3	CASSLRGFGNTIYF	TGTGCCAGCAGCCTGCGGGGGTTCGGAAACACCATATATTTT
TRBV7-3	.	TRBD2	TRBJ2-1	CASSPDGTSGGHEQFF	TGTGCCAGCAGTCCTGACGGGACTAGCGGTGGCCATGAGCAGTTCTTC
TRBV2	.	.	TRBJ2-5	CASSEARGGGETQYF	TGTGCCAGCAGTGAAGCAAGGGGGGGCGGCGAGACCCAGTACTTC